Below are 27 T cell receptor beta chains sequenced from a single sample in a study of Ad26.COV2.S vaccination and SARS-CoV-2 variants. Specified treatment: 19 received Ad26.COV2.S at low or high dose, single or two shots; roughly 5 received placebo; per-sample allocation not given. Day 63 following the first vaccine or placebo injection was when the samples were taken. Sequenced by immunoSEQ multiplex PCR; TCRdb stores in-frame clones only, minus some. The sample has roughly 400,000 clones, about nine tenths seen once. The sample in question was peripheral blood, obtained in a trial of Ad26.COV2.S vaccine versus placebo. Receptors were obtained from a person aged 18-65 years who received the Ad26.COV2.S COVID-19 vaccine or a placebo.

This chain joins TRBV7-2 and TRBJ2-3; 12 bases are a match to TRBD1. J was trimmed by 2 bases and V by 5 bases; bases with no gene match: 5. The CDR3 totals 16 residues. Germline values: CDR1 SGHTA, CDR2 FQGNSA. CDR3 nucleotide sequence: TGTGCCAGCAGCGTGGGGACAGGGGGCTACACAGATACGCAGTATTTT. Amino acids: CASSVGTGGYTDTQYF. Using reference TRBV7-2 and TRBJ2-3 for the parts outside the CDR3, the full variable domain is GAGVSQSPSNKVTEKGKDVELRCDPISGHTALYWYRQSLGQGLEFLIYFQGNSAPDKSGLPSDRFSAERTGGSVSTLTIQRTQQEDSAVYLCASSVGTGGYTDTQYFGPGTRLTVL.

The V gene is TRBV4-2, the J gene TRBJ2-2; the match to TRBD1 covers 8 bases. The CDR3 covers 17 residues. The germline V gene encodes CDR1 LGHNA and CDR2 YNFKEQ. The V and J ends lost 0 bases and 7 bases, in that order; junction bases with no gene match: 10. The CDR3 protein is CASSQESRGRFVGELFF. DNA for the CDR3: TGTGCCAGCAGCCAAGAATCCAGGGGGCGCTTTGTCGGGGAGCTGTTTTTT.

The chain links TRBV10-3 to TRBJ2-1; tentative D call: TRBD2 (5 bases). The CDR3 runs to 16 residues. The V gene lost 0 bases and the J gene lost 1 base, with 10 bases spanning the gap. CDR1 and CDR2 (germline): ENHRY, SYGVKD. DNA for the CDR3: TGTGCCATCAGTGAGTCCTGGGAGTGGTCCTACAATGAGCAGTTCTTC. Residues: CAISESWEWSYNEQFF.

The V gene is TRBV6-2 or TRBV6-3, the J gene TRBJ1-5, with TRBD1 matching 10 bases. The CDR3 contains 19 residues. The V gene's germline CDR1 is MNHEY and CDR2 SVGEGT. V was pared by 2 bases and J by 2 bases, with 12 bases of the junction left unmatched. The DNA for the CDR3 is TGTGCCAGCAGTTACCGACAGGGGACAGGGGTACGGGGCAATCAGCCCCAGCATTTT. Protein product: CASSYRQGTGVRGNQPQHF.

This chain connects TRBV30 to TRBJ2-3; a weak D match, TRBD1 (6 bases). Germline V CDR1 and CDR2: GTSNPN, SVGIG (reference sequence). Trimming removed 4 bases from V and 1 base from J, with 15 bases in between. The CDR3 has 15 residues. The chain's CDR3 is CAWTRRGGGTDTQYF. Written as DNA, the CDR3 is TGTGCCTGGACGAGGCGAGGGGGAGGCACAGATACGCAGTATTTT.

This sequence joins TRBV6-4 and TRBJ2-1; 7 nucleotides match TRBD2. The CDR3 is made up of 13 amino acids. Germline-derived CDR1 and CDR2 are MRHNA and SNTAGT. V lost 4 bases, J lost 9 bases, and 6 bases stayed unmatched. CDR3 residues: CASSVEGGREQFF. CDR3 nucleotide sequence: TGTGCCAGCAGTGTGGAGGGAGGGCGTGAGCAGTTCTTC.

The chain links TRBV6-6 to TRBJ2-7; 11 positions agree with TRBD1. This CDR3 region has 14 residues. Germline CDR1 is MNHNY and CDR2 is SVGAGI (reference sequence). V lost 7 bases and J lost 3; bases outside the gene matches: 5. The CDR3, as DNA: TGTGCCAGCAAGGACAGGGGGCTAAGCTACGAGCAGTACTTC. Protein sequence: CASKDRGLSYEQYF.

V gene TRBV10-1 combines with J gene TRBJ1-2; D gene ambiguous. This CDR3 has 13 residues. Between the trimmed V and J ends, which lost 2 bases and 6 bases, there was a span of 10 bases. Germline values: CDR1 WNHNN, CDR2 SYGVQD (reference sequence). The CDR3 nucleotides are TGCGCCAGCAGTGAGGCGGGCTGGGATGGCTACACCTTC. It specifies CASSEAGWDGYTF.

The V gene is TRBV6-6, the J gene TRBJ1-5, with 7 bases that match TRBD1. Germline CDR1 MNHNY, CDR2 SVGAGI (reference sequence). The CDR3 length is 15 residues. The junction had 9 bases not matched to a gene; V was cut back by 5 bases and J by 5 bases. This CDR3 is CASSKGQLRHQPQHF. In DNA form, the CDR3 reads TGTGCCAGCAGTAAGGGACAGTTACGCCATCAGCCCCAGCATTTT.

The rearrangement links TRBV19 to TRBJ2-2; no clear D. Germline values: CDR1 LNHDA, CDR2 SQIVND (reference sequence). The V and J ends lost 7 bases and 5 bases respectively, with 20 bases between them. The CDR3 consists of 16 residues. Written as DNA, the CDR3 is TGTGCCAGTAAGCGCGTTCTGGGTATGGGAACCGGGGAGCTGTTTTTT. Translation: CASKRVLGMGTGELFF.

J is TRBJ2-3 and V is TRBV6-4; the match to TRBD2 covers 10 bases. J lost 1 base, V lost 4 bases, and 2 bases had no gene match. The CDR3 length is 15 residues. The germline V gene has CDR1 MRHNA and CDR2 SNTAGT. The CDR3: CASSVLAGGTDTQYF. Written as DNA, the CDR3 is TGTGCCAGCAGTGTTCTAGCGGGAGGCACAGATACGCAGTATTTT.

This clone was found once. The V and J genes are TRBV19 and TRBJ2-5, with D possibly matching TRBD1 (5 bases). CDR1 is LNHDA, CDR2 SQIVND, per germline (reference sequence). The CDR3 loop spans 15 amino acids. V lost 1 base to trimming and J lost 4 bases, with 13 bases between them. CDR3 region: CASSIVRGSGETQYF. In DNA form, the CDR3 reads TGTGCCAGTAGTATAGTTAGGGGTTCCGGAGAGACCCAGTACTTC.

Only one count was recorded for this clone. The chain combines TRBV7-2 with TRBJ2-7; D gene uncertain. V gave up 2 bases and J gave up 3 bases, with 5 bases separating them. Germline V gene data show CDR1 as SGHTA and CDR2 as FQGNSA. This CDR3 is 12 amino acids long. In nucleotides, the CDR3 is TGTGCCAGCAGCTTAAAGGGCTACGAGCAGTACTTC. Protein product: CASSLKGYEQYF.

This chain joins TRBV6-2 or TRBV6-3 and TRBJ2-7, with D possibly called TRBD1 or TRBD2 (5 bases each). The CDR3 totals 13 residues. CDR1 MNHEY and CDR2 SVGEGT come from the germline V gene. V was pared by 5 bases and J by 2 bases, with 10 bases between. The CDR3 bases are TGTGCCAGCAGTCCGGGACGGGCCTACGAGCAGTACTTC. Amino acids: CASSPGRAYEQYF.

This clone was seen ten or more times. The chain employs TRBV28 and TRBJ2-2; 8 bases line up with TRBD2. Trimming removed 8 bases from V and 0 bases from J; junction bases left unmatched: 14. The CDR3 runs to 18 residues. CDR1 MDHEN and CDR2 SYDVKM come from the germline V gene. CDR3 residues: CASLSFLQRETNTGELFF. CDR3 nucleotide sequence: TGTGCCAGCTTGTCGTTCCTGCAGCGGGAGACGAACACCGGGGAGCTGTTTTTT. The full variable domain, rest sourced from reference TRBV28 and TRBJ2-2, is DVKVTQSSRYLVKRTGEKVFLECVQDMDHENMFWYRQDPGLGLRLIYFSYDVKMKEKGDIPEGYSVSREKKERFSLILESASTNQTSMYLCASLSFLQRETNTGELFFGEGSRLTVL.

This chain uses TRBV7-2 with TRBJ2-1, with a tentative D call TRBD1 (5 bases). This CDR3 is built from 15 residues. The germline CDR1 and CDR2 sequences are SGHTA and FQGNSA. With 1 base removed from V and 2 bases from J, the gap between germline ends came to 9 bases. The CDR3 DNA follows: TGTGCCAGCAGCTTAGGACAGCAAACCTACAATGAGCAGTTCTTC. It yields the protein CASSLGQQTYNEQFF.

The CDR3 DNA reads as TGTGCCAGCAGCCCACCGGGGGTTAGCGGGAACAATGAGCAGTTCTTC. It encodes CASSPPGVSGNNEQFF. V gene TRBV7-2 combines with J gene TRBJ2-1; 8 positions agree with TRBD2. Germline V gene sequence: CDR1 SGHTA, CDR2 FQGNSA. This CDR3 contains 16 residues. With V trimmed by 5 bases and J by 5 bases, 11 bases remained unmatched.

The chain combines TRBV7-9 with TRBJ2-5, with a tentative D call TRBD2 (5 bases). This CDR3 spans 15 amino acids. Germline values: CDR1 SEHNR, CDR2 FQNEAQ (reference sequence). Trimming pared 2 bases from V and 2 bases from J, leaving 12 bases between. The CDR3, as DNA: TGTGCCAGCAGCTTACTTCTAGCAGAGCAAGAGACCCAGTACTTC. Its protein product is CASSLLLAEQETQYF.

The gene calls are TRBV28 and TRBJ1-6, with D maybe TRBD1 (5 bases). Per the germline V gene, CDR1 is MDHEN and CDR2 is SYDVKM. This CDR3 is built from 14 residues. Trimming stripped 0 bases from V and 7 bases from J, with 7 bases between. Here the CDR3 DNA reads TGTGCCAGCAGTTTATGGGGGGGGAATTCACCCCTCCACTTT. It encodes CASSLWGGNSPLHF.

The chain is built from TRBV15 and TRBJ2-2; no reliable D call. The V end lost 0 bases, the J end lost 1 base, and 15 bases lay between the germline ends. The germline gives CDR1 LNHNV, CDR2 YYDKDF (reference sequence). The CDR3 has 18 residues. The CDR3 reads CATSRDVYDAQNTGELFF. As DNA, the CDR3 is TGTGCCACCAGCAGAGATGTGTATGACGCTCAGAACACCGGGGAGCTGTTTTTT. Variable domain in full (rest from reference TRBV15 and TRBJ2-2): DAMVIQNPRYQVTQFGKPVTLSCSQTLNHNVMYWYQQKSSQAPKLLFHYYDKDFNNEADTPDNFQSRRPNTSFCFLDIRSPGLGDTAMYLCATSRDVYDAQNTGELFFGEGSRLTVL.

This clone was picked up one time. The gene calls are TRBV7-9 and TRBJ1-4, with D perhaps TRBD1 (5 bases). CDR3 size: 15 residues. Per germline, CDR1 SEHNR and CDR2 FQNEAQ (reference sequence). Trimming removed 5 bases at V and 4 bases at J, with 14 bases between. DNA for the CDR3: TGTGCCAGCAGCCCCTTGGGGGGTGTTAATGAAAAACTGTTTTTT. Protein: CASSPLGGVNEKLFF.

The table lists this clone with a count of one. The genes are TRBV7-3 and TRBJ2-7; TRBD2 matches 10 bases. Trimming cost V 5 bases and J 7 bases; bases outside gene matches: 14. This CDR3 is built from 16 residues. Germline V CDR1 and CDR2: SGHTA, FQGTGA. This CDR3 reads CASSQGSLAGVEEQYF. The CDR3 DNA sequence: TGTGCCAGCAGCCAAGGATCCCTAGCGGGAGTCGAGGAGCAGTACTTC.

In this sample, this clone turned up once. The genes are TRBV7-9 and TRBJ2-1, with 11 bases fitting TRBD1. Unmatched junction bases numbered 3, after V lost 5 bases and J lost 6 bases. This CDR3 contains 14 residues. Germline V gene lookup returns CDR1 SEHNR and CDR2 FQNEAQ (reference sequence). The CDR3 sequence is CASSPGTGGNEQFF. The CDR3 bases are TGTGCCAGCAGCCCCGGGACAGGGGGCAATGAGCAGTTCTTC. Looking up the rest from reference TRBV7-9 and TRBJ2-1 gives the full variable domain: DTGVSQNPRHKITKRGQNVTFRCDPISEHNRLYWYRQTLGQGPEFLTYFQNEAQLEKSRLLSDRFSAERPKGSFSTLEIQRTEQGDSAMYLCASSPGTGGNEQFFGPGTRLTVL.

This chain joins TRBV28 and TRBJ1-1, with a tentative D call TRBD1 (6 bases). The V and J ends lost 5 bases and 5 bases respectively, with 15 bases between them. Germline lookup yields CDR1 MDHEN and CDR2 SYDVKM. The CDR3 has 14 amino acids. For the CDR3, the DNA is TGTGCCAGCAGTCCCCCAGGGGCGCGAACTGAAGCTTTCTTT. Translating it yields CASSPPGARTEAFF.

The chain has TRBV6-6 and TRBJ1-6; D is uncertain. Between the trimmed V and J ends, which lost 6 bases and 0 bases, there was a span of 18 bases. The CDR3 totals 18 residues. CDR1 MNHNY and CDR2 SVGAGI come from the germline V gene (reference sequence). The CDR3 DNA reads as TGTGCCAGCAGCCGAAGCGACCCGTCTGGCTCCTATAATTCACCCCTCCACTTT. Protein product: CASSRSDPSGSYNSPLHF.

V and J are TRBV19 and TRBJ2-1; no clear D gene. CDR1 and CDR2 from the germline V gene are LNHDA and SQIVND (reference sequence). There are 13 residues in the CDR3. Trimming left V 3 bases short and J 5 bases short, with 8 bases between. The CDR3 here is CASSIDSNNEQFF. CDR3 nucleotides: TGTGCCAGTAGTATCGATTCGAACAATGAGCAGTTCTTC.

The CDR3 loop is CASSEDRARQYF. The DNA for the CDR3 is TGTGCCAGCAGCGAAGACAGGGCGCGGCAGTACTTC. The V call is TRBV7-9, the J call TRBJ2-7, with 7 bases that match TRBD1. The CDR3 contains 12 residues. The ends lost 5 bases at V and 9 bases at J; junction bases unmatched: 7. CDR1 SEHNR and CDR2 FQNEAQ come from the germline V gene (reference sequence). Together with reference TRBV7-9 and TRBJ2-7, the CDR3 gives the full variable domain: DTGVSQNPRHKITKRGQNVTFRCDPISEHNRLYWYRQTLGQGPEFLTYFQNEAQLEKSRLLSDRFSAERPKGSFSTLEIQRTEQGDSAMYLCASSEDRARQYFGPGTRLTVT.